This TCR beta chain came from a study of blood T cell repertoires in COVID-19. Study summary: The United States, Italy and Spain supplied acute and convalescent COVID-19 samples. T cells, B-cell-depleted T cells, or PBMCs provided the cDNA or gDNA that served as material.

The CDR3 runs 15 residues. Clones were read by immunoSEQ multiplex PCR, and TCRdb kept only the in-frame ones, dropping some. There are approximately 300,000 clones in the sample; 87% occur only once, and more than 2% lies in the top ten. This TCR was recovered from a man aged 18 to 29 with active or convalescent COVID-19. Sequences were obtained from peripheral blood. The chain uses TRBV21-1 and TRBJ1-3. TRBV21-1 is a recognized pseudogene. The CDR3: CATPDRTRSGNTIYF. The CDR3 DNA sequence: TGTGCCACCCCGGACCGGACTCGCTCTGGAAACACCATATATTTT.